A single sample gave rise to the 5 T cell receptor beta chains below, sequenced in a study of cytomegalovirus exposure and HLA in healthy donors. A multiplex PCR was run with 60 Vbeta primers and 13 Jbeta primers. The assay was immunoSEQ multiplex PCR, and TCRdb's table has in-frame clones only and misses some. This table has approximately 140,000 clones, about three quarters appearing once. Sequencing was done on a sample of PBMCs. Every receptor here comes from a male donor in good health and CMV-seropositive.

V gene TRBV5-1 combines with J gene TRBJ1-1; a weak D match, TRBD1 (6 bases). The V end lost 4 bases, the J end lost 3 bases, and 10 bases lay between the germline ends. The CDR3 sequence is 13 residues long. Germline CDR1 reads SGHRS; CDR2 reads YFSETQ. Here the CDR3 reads CASSPYRDTEAFF. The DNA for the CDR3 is TGCGCCAGCAGCCCCTACAGGGACACTGAAGCTTTCTTT.

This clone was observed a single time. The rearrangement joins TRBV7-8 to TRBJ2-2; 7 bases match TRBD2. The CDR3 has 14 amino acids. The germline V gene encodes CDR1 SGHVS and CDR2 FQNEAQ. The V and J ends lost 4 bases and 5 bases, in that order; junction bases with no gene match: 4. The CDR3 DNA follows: TGTGCCAGCAGCTCCTCGGGGGGAACCGGGGAGCTGTTTTTT. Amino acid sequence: CASSSSGGTGELFF.

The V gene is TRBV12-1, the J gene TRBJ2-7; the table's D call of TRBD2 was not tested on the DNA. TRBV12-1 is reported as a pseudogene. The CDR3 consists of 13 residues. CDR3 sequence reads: CASPSGRGYEQYF. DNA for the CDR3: TGTGCCAGCCCCTCCGGGAGGGGTTACGAGCAGTACTTC.

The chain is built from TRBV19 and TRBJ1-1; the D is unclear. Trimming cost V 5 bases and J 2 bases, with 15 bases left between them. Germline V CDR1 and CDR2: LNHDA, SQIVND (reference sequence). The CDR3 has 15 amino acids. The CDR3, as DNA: TGTGCCAGTAGTCTAGTTTCTGGAGGAAACACTGAAGCTTTCTTT. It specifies CASSLVSGGNTEAFF.

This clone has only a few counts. The CDR3 protein is CASSPYGQNTEAFF. The CDR3 DNA follows: TGTGCCAGCTCACCATATGGACAAAACACTGAAGCTTTCTTT. This chain uses TRBV18 with TRBJ1-1; D might be TRBD1 (5 bases). The CDR3 extends over 14 amino acids. Germline CDR1 and CDR2: KGHSH and LQKENI. V was cut by 2 bases and J by 2 bases, with 9 bases left in between.